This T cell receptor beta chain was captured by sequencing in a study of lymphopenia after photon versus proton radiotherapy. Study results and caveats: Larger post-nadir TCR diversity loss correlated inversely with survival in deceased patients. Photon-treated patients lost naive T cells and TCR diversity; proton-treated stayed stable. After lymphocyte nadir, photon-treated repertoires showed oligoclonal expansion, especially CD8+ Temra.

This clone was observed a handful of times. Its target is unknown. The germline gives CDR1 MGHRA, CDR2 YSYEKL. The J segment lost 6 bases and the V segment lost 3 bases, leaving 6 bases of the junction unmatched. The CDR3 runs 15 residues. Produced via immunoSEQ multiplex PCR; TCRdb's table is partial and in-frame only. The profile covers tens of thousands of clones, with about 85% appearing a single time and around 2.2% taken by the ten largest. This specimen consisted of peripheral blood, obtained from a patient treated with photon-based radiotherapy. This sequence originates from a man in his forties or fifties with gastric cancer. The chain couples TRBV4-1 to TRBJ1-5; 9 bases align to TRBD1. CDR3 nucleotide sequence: TGCGCCAGCAGCCAGGAAACAGGGGGCGGTCAGCCCCAGCATTTT. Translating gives CASSQETGGGQPQHF.